These 8 T cell receptor beta chains originate from one sample sequenced in a study of cytomegalovirus exposure and HLA in healthy donors. The PCR employed 60 Vbeta primers together with 13 Jbeta primers. This table comes from immunoSEQ multiplex PCR, and its TCRdb copy is limited to in-frame clones, with some not included. The sample holds about 140,000 clones; roughly 80% are singletons and the top ten take more than 3%. Sequenced: PBMCs. These TCRs come from a male donor in good health and CMV-seronegative.

The V gene is TRBV11-3, the J gene TRBJ2-7, with D hard to call. This CDR3 is built from 13 residues. Between the trimmed V and J ends, which lost 0 bases and 6 bases, there was a span of 9 bases. The germline V gene encodes CDR1 SGHNT and CDR2 YENEEA. In DNA form, the CDR3 reads TGTGCCAGCAGCTTAGATTTCGGTTCCGAGCAGTACTTC. Translation gives CASSLDFGSEQYF.

Only one count was recorded for this clone. The chain combines TRBV4-3 with TRBJ2-3; D gene unclear. CDR1 and CDR2 from the germline V gene are LGHNA and YSLEER. V was cut by 0 bases and J by 1 base, with 14 bases left in between. CDR3 size: 17 residues. The CDR3 sequence: CASSQDNVRRRTDTQYF. CDR3 DNA: TGCGCCAGCAGCCAAGATAACGTGCGGCGCCGCACAGATACGCAGTATTTT.

The CDR3 nucleotides read TGCAGCGTTAGGAACCTGGACAGGGTTGGTACTGAAGCTTTCTTT. Translation: CSVRNLDRVGTEAFF. The chain uses TRBV29-1 and TRBJ1-1; 8 bases match TRBD1. Germline lookup yields CDR1 SQVTM and CDR2 ANQGSEA. V dropped 5 bases and J dropped 5; count of bases not matched to a gene: 13. The CDR3 has 15 residues.

This clone was seen only a few times. The chain employs TRBV27 and TRBJ2-1; 10 bases line up with TRBD1. Trimming removed 1 base from V and 6 bases from J; junction bases left unmatched: 12. The CDR3 runs to 18 residues. Germline V gene sequence: CDR1 MNHEY, CDR2 SMNVEV (reference sequence). CDR3 nucleotide sequence: TGTGCCAGCAGTTTATATACTTCAGACAGGGGGCGATTCAATGAGCAGTTCTTC. Translation gives CASSLYTSDRGRFNEQFF.

This clone was found once. The chain recombines TRBV5-4 with TRBJ1-2; maybe TRBD1 (6 bases). The length of the CDR3 is 14 residues. With 0 bases removed from V and 4 bases from J, the gap between germline ends came to 10 bases. Germline V gives CDR1 SGHNT, CDR2 YYREEE (reference sequence). CDR3 sequence reads: CASSLEQGSYGYTF. Here the CDR3 DNA reads TGTGCCAGCAGCTTGGAACAGGGAAGCTATGGCTACACCTTC.

The rearrangement joins TRBV4-3 to TRBJ2-7; 9 nucleotides line up with TRBD2. V shed 2 bases and J 3 bases; nucleotides not matched to a gene: 5. From germline, CDR1 is LGHNA and CDR2 YSLEER. This CDR3 has 15 residues. CDR3 nucleotides: TGCGCCAGCAGCCAACAAGGCGGGAGGGGCTACGAGCAGTACTTC. Protein: CASSQQGGRGYEQYF.

The J gene is TRBJ1-4, the V gene TRBV14, with 7 positions matching TRBD1. The V and J ends lost 8 bases and 5 bases, in that order; junction bases with no gene match: 5. The CDR3 has 13 residues. Per the germline V gene, CDR1 is SGHDN and CDR2 is FVKESK. CDR3 sequence reads: CASAMGQNEKLFF. The DNA of the CDR3 is TGTGCCAGCGCGATGGGACAGAATGAAAAACTGTTTTTT.

The chain employs TRBV21-1 and TRBJ1-5. TRBV21-1 has pseudogene status. CDR3 length: 18 amino acids. The DNA of the CDR3 is TGTGCCAGCAGCGACCGGGCCGAGGAGGTCTATAGCAATCAGCCCCAGCATTTT. Translation gives CASSDRAEEVYSNQPQHF.